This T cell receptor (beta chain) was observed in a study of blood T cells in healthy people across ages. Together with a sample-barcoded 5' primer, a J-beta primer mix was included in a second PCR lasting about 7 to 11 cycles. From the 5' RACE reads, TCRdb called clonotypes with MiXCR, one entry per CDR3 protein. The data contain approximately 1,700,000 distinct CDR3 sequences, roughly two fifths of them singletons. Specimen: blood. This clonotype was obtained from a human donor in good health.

The CDR3 coding sequence is TGCGCCAGCAGCCAGAACTACAGGGGAACAGATACGCAGTATTTT. This translates into CASSQNYRGTDTQYF. The chain has TRBV4-3 and TRBJ2-3; TRBD1 agrees at 7 bases. Trimming cost V 3 bases and J 3 bases; bases outside gene matches: 6. There are 15 residues in the CDR3. CDR1 and CDR2 from the germline V gene are LGHNA and YSLEER.